The 8 T cell receptor beta chains given below trace back to one sample, sequenced in a study of blood T cell repertoires in COVID-19. The data were produced by immunoSEQ multiplex PCR, yet TCRdb's version contains in-frame clones alone and is incomplete. The sample carries fewer than 250,000 clones, around 90% recorded once. The sequenced sample consisted of PBMCs or T cells enriched from blood (not recorded which). These receptors came from a woman aged 30 to 39 with acute COVID-19.

The chain carries TRBV19 and TRBJ1-3; D ambiguous. CDR3 size: 14 residues. The germline V and J ends were trimmed by 3 bases and 0 bases, with 6 bases remaining between them. Germline CDR1 is LNHDA and CDR2 is SQIVND (reference sequence). The CDR3 protein is CASSIAGSGNTIYF. CDR3 nucleotides: TGTGCCAGTAGTATTGCGGGCTCTGGAAACACCATATATTTT.

The genes are TRBV27 and TRBJ1-6; D is undetermined. V lost 5 bases, J lost 8 bases, and 13 bases lay in between. CDR3 length: 14 residues. From germline, CDR1 is MNHEY and CDR2 SMNVEV (reference sequence). The CDR3 is CASSPHSQDSPLHF. The CDR3 DNA reads as TGTGCCAGCAGTCCCCACAGTCAGGATTCACCCCTCCACTTT.

The chain carries TRBV6-1 and TRBJ1-5, with D possibly being TRBD1 (5 bases). V was shortened by 0 bases and J by 1 base, with 10 bases between the two germline ends. The CDR3 is made up of 16 amino acids. Germline assignment: CDR1 MNHNS and CDR2 SASEGT. The CDR3 spells CASSEAKTVSNQPQHF. Here the CDR3 DNA reads TGTGCCAGCAGTGAAGCGAAGACAGTCAGCAATCAGCCCCAGCATTTT.

The chain recombines TRBV5-1 with TRBJ1-2; D is undetermined. Germline V gene data show CDR1 as SGHRS and CDR2 as YFSETQ. With 0 bases removed from V and 6 bases from J, the gap between germline ends came to 12 bases. The length of the CDR3 is 14 residues. The CDR3 loop reads CASSLEGWEDGYTF. The CDR3 region has the DNA TGCGCCAGCAGCTTGGAGGGATGGGAGGATGGCTACACCTTC.

The V call is TRBV12-3 or TRBV12-4, the J call TRBJ2-7, with D perhaps TRBD1 (5 bases). V lost 3 bases and J lost 5, with 11 bases in between. The CDR3 totals 13 residues. The CDR3 DNA reads as TGTGCCAGCAGTTTTTCAGGGCGCCACGAGCAGTACTTC. This sequence encodes CASSFSGRHEQYF.

This chain uses TRBV27 with TRBJ2-7, with 9 bases identical to TRBD1. The CDR3 has 16 amino acids. Germline trimming cut 6 bases from V and 5 bases from J; bases unmatched to any gene: 14. Germline lookup yields CDR1 MNHEY and CDR2 SMNVEV (reference sequence). Written as DNA, the CDR3 is TGTGCCAGCAGCCTAGATTCCGGGACAGGGTTCCACGAGCAGTACTTC. This codes for CASSLDSGTGFHEQYF.

The chain combines TRBV4-2 with TRBJ1-2, with unresolved D. Trimming took 0 bases from V and 0 from J, leaving 5 bases between them. In germline, CDR1 is LGHNA, CDR2 YNFKEQ. This CDR3 comprises 14 residues. The CDR3, as DNA: TGTGCCAGCAGCCAAGATGCGGCTAACTATGGCTACACCTTC. This encodes CASSQDAANYGYTF.

The chain carries TRBV7-2 and TRBJ2-4; TRBD1 matches at 7 bases. CDR1 and CDR2 (germline): SGHTA, FQGNSA. After removal of 3 bases from V and 0 bases from J, the junction contained 11 bases not matched to a gene. The CDR3 totals 18 residues. The CDR3, as DNA: TGTGCCAGCAGCTTTCAATACAGGGGTCGACTAGCCAAAAACATTCAGTACTTC. Amino acids: CASSFQYRGRLAKNIQYF.